This passage covers 18 T cell receptor beta chains from one sample sequenced in a study of control samples from healthy donors and cancer patients. Sequenced by immunoSEQ multiplex PCR; TCRdb stores in-frame clones only, minus some. The table lists 90,000 to 100,000 clones, approximately 84% of them singletons. The sample consisted of PBMCs. The receptors were gathered from a man between 65 and 80 years old with lung cancer.

The V call is TRBV2, the J call TRBJ2-5; tentatively, D is TRBD2 (7 bases). With 6 bases removed from V and 3 bases from J, the gap between germline ends came to 11 bases. The CDR3 sequence is 13 residues long. Germline loops: CDR1 SNHLY, CDR2 FYNNEI. The CDR3 bases are TGTGCCAGCAGGAGGGGGGGTGAAGAGACCCAGTACTTC. This sequence encodes CASRRGGEETQYF.

The J gene is TRBJ2-3, the V gene TRBV18; TRBD2 matches 11 bases. The ends lost 4 bases at V and 4 bases at J; junction bases unmatched: 4. Germline V CDR1 and CDR2: KGHSH, LQKENI. The CDR3 consists of 15 residues. CDR3 DNA sequence: TGTGCCAGCTCACTTTCTAGCGGGGGGCCAGATACGCAGTATTTT. It codes for CASSLSSGGPDTQYF.

The chain's CDR3 is CATSDLPAGELFF. For the CDR3, the DNA is TGTGCCACCAGTGATTTGCCGGCCGGGGAGCTGTTTTTT. V and J are TRBV24-1 and TRBJ2-2, with D unresolved. V shed 0 bases and J shed 6 bases, with 4 bases lying between them. Germline loops: CDR1 KGHDR, CDR2 SFDVKD. CDR3 size: 13 residues.

The chain joins TRBV5-1 to TRBJ2-1, with D possibly matching TRBD1 (5 bases). The CDR3 consists of 13 residues. Germline V gene sequence: CDR1 SGHRS, CDR2 YFSETQ. Between the trimmed V and J ends, which lost 7 bases and 5 bases, there was a span of 13 bases. CDR3 coding DNA: TGCGCCAGCGGCCAGGGTCCCCACAATGAGCAGTTCTTC. This translates into CASGQGPHNEQFF. Full variable domain (missing parts from reference TRBV5-1 and TRBJ2-1): KAGVTQTPRYLIKTRGQQVTLSCSPISGHRSVSWYQQTPGQGLQFLFEYFSETQRNKGNFPGRFSGRQFSNSRSEMNVSTLELGDSALYLCASGQGPHNEQFFGPGTRLTVL.

The genes are TRBV19 and TRBJ1-1; the D is unclear. Per germline, CDR1 LNHDA and CDR2 SQIVND (reference sequence). V lost 3 bases, J lost 0 bases, and 14 bases lay in between. The CDR3 is 16 residues long. The chain's CDR3 is CASSMGSYTLNTEAFF. As DNA, the CDR3 is TGTGCCAGTAGTATGGGCAGTTACACATTGAACACTGAAGCTTTCTTT.

This clone was seen a single time. The gene calls are TRBV27 and TRBJ2-2; a weak D match, TRBD1 (6 bases). CDR1 and CDR2 (germline): MNHEY, SMNVEV (reference sequence). This CDR3 spans 15 amino acids. V lost 3 bases and J 4 bases, leaving 12 bases between the germline ends. DNA for the CDR3: TGTGCCAGCAGTTTCAGGGGTTTGGGCACCGGGGAGCTGTTTTTT. This sequence encodes CASSFRGLGTGELFF.

V and J are TRBV14 and TRBJ2-1; a weak D match, TRBD2 (5 bases). The CDR3 covers 13 residues. Germline V gene data show CDR1 as SGHDN and CDR2 as FVKESK. V lost 1 base to trimming and J lost 8 bases, with 9 bases between them. The CDR3 sequence: CASSQVARDEQFF. The DNA for the CDR3 is TGTGCCAGCAGCCAAGTAGCGAGGGATGAGCAGTTCTTC.

The chain combines TRBV4-2 with TRBJ2-1; 10 positions agree with TRBD1. V trimming: 3 bases; J trimming: 2 bases; junction bases outside the gene matches: 10. CDR1 is LGHNA, CDR2 YNFKEQ, per germline. The CDR3 sequence is 18 residues long. The CDR3 is CASSHPGQGPGTYNEQFF. CDR3 in DNA: TGTGCCAGCAGCCACCCGGGACAGGGGCCCGGGACCTACAATGAGCAGTTCTTC.

The chain couples TRBV5-4 to TRBJ1-1; D ambiguous. The V gene lost 3 bases and the J gene lost 0 bases, with 15 bases spanning the gap. Looked up from germline, CDR1 is SGHNT and CDR2 is YYREEE (reference sequence). The CDR3 has 16 amino acids. CDR3 DNA: TGTGCCAGCAGCTCCCCGACGGGGAGATTGAACACTGAAGCTTTCTTT. This encodes CASSSPTGRLNTEAFF.

The chain carries TRBV7-9 and TRBJ2-3; D not certain. The V gene's germline CDR1 is SEHNR and CDR2 FQNEAQ (reference sequence). Trimming pared 1 base from V and 8 bases from J, leaving 4 bases between. The length of the CDR3 is 11 residues. CDR3 DNA sequence: TGTGCCAGCAGCTTAGGTCCTACGCAGTATTTT. This translates into CASSLGPTQYF. The complete variable domain, with remaining parts taken from reference TRBV7-9 and TRBJ2-3, reads DTGVSQNPRHKITKRGQNVTFRCDPISEHNRLYWYRQTLGQGPEFLTYFQNEAQLEKSRLLSDRFSAERPKGSFSTLEIQRTEQGDSAMYLCASSLGPTQYFGPGTRLTVL.

This clone was recorded a few times. The V and J genes are TRBV4-1 and TRBJ2-4; D is perhaps TRBD1 or TRBD2 (6 bases each). The CDR3 length is 13 residues. Trimming removed 6 bases from V and 5 bases from J, with 11 bases in between. Germline values: CDR1 MGHRA, CDR2 YSYEKL. For the CDR3, the DNA is TGCGCCAGCAGTTTGGGGGGCGAAAACATTCAGTACTTC. Translation gives CASSLGGENIQYF.

This clone was observed a single time. V is TRBV7-9 and J is TRBJ2-4, with D possibly TRBD1 on 5 matching bases. V lost 2 bases and J lost 9, with 11 bases in between. Germline V gene data show CDR1 as SEHNR and CDR2 as FQNEAQ (reference sequence). The CDR3 is 13 residues long. The CDR3 here is CASSLPGAGIQYF. The CDR3 DNA is TGTGCCAGCAGCTTACCTGGGGCTGGCATTCAGTACTTC.

This rearrangement joins TRBV19 to TRBJ1-1; D is undetermined. The V end lost 8 bases, the J end lost 1 base, and 11 bases lay between the germline ends. CDR3 length: 13 residues. The V gene's germline CDR1 is LNHDA and CDR2 SQIVND (reference sequence). For the CDR3, the DNA is TGTGCCAGTTTGCTAAGAAAGAACACTGAAGCTTTCTTT. Its protein product is CASLLRKNTEAFF.

The J gene is TRBJ2-3, the V gene TRBV19; the D is unclear. Trimming took 3 bases from V and 4 from J, leaving 5 bases between them. Germline V gene sequence: CDR1 LNHDA, CDR2 SQIVND (reference sequence). The CDR3 has 12 residues. The CDR3 nucleotides are TGTGCCAGTAGTATCGAGCCAGATACGCAGTATTTT. Protein sequence: CASSIEPDTQYF. The entire variable domain, with the rest obtained from reference TRBV19 and TRBJ2-3, is as follows: DGGITQSPKYLFRKEGQNVTLSCEQNLNHDAMYWYRQDPGQGLRLIYYSQIVNDFQKGDIAEGYSVSREKKESFPLTVTSAQKNPTAFYLCASSIEPDTQYFGPGTRLTVL.

The chain is built from TRBV27 and TRBJ1-1, with 9 bases identical to TRBD1. Per germline, CDR1 MNHEY and CDR2 SMNVEV (reference sequence). V shed 5 bases and J 4 bases; nucleotides not matched to a gene: 5. The CDR3 runs 14 residues. CDR3 nucleotides: TGTGCCAGCAGTGCCCGGGACAGGGTCACTGAAGCTTTCTTT. Translating it yields CASSARDRVTEAFF.

This clone was seen a handful of times. The chain combines TRBV5-1 with TRBJ1-5; tentative D call: TRBD1 (6 bases). The germline V and J ends were trimmed by 4 bases and 6 bases, with 17 bases remaining between them. The CDR3 length is 15 residues. Germline values: CDR1 SGHRS, CDR2 YFSETQ. CDR3 amino acids: CASSPKGGDAQPQHF. DNA for the CDR3: TGCGCCAGCAGCCCGAAGGGGGGGGACGCTCAGCCCCAGCATTTT.

This clone was seen a single time. This rearrangement joins TRBV7-9 to TRBJ2-5; weak D call: TRBD1 (5 bases). Germline CDR1 and CDR2: SEHNR and FQNEAQ (reference sequence). V gave up 5 bases and J gave up 6 bases, with 13 bases separating them. The CDR3 runs to 13 residues. CDR3 bases: TGTGCCAGCAGCCCGGTCATGGGGCAGACCCAGTACTTC. It encodes CASSPVMGQTQYF.

This rearrangement joins TRBV5-1 to TRBJ2-7, with TRBD1 matching over 9 bases. CDR3 length equals 14 residues. The germline CDR1 and CDR2 sequences are SGHRS and YFSETQ. The ends lost 4 bases at V and 2 bases at J; junction bases unmatched: 4. The CDR3 loop is CASSPDRGPYEQYF. The CDR3 DNA is TGCGCCAGCAGCCCGGACAGGGGACCCTACGAGCAGTACTTC.